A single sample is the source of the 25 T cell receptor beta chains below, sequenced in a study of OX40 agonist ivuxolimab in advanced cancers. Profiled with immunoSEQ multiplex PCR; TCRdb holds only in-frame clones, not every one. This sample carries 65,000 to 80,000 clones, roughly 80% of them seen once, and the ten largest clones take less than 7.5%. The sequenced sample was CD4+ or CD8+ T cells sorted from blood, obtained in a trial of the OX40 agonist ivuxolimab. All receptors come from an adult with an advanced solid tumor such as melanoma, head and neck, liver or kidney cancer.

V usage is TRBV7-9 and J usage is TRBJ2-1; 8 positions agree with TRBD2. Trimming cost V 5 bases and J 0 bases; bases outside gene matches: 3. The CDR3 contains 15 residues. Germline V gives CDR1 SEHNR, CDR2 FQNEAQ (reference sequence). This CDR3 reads CASSTRGGSYNEQFF. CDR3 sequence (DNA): TGTGCCAGCAGCACCCGGGGGGGCTCCTACAATGAGCAGTTCTTC.

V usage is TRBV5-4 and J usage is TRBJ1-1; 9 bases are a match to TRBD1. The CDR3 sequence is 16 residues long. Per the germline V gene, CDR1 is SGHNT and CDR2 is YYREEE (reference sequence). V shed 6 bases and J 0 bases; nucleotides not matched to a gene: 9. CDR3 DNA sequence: TGTGCCAGCACGCCGGCGGACAGGGGTTTGAACACTGAAGCTTTCTTT. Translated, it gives CASTPADRGLNTEAFF.

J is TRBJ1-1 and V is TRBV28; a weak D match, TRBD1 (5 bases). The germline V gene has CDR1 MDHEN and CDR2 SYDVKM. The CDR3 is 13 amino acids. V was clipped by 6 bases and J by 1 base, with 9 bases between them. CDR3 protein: CASSLGQNTEAFF. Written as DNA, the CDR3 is TGTGCCAGCAGCCTCGGACAGAACACTGAAGCTTTCTTT.

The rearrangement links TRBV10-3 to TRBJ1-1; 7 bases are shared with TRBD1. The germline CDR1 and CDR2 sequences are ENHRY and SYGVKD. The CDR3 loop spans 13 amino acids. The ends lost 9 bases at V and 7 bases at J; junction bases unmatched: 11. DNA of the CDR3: TGTGCCATGAAAGGACAGGAAGGTAATGAAGCTTTCTTT. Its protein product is CAMKGQEGNEAFF.

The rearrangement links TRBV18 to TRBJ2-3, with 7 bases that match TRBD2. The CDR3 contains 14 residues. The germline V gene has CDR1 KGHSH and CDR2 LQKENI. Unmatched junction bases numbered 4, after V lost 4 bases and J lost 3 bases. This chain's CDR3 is CASSLAGATDTQYF. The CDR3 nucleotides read TGTGCCAGCTCACTAGCGGGTGCTACAGATACGCAGTATTTT.

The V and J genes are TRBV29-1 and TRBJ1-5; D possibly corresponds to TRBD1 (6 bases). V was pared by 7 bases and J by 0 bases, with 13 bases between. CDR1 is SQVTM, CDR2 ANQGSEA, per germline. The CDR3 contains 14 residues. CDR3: CSASQGSSNQPQHF. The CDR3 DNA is TGCAGCGCCAGTCAGGGGAGTAGCAATCAGCCCCAGCATTTT.

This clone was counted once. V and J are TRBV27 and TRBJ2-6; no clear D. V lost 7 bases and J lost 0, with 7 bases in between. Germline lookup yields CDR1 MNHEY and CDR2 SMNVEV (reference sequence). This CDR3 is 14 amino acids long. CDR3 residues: CASTSNSGANVLTF. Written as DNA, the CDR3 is TGTGCCAGCACCTCGAACTCTGGGGCCAACGTCCTGACTTTC.

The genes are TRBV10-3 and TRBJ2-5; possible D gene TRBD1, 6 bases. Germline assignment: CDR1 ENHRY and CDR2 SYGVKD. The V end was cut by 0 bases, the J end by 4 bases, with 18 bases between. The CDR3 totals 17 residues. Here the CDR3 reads CAISESEGHLRGETQYF. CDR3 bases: TGTGCCATCAGTGAGTCCGAGGGACATCTGAGGGGAGAGACCCAGTACTTC.

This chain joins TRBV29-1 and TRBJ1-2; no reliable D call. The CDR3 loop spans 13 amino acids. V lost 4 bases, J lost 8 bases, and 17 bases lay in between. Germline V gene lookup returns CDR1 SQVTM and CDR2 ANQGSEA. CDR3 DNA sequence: TGCAGCGTTGTGAACCCAGGCCTGGGGGGCTACACCTTC. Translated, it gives CSVVNPGLGGYTF.

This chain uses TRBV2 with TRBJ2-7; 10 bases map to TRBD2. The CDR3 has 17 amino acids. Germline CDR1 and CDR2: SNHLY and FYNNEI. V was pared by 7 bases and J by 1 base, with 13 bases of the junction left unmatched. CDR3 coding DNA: TGTGCCAGCACCCCCCCAGCGGGAGGGGGGGGGTCCTACGAGCAGTACTTC. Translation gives CASTPPAGGGGSYEQYF.

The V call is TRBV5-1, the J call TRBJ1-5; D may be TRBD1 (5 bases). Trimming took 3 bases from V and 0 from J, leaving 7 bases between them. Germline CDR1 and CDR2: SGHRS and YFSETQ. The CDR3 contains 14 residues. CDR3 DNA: TGCGCCAGCAGCTCGGGGCTTAGCAATCAGCCCCAGCATTTT. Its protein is CASSSGLSNQPQHF.

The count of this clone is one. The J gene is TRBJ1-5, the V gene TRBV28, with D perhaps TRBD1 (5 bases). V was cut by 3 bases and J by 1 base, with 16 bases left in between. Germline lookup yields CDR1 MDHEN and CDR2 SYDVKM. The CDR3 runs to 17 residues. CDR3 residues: CASSFGRGRFSNQPQHF. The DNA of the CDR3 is TGTGCCAGCAGTTTTGGACGGGGCAGGTTCAGCAATCAGCCCCAGCATTTT.

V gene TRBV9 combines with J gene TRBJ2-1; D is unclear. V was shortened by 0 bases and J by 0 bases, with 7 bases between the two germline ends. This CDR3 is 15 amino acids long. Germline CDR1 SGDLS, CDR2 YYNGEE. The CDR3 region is CASSVDPSSYNEQFF. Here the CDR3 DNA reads TGTGCCAGCAGCGTAGATCCGAGCTCCTACAATGAGCAGTTCTTC.

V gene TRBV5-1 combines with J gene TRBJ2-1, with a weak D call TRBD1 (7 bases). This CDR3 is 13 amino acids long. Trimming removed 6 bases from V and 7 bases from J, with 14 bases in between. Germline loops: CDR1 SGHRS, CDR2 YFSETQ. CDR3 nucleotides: TGCGCCAGCATGCAGGGGGGCAAGAATGAGCAGTTCTTC. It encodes CASMQGGKNEQFF.

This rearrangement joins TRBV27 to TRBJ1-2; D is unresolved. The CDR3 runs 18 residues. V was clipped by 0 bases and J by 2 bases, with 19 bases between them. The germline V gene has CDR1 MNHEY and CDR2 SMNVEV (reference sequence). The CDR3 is CASSLSIGSPSKNYGYTF. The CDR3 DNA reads TGTGCCAGCAGTTTATCGATTGGTTCCCCAAGCAAAAACTATGGCTACACCTTC.

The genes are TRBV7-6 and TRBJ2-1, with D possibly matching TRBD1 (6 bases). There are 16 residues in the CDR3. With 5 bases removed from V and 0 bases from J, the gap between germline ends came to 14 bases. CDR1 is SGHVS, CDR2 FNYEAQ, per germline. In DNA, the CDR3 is TGTGCCAGCAGCCCGGGGACATATAGCTCCTACAATGAGCAGTTCTTC. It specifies CASSPGTYSSYNEQFF.

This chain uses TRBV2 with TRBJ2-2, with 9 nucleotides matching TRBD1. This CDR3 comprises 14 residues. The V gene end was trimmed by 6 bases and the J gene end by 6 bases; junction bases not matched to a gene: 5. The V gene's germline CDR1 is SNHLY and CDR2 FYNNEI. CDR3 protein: CASRRDRDAGELFF. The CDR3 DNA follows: TGTGCCAGCAGGAGGGACAGGGACGCCGGGGAGCTGTTTTTT. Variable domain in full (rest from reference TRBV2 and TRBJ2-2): EPEVTQTPSHQVTQMGQEVILRCVPISNHLYFYWYRQILGQKVEFLVSFYNNEISEKSEIFDDQFSVERPDGSNFTLKIRSTKLEDSAMYFCASRRDRDAGELFFGEGSRLTVL.

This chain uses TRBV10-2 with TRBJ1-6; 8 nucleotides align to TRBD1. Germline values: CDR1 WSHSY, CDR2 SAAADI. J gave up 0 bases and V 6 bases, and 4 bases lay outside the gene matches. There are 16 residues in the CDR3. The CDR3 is CASRDRESSYNSPLHF. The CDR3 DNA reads TGCGCCAGCAGGGACAGGGAAAGCTCCTATAATTCACCCCTCCACTTT.

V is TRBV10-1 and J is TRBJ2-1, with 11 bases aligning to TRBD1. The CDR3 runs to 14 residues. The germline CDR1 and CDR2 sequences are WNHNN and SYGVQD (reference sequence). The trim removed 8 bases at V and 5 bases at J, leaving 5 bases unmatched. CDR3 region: CASGDRGNDNEQFF. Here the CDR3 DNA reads TGCGCCAGCGGGGACAGGGGGAACGACAATGAGCAGTTCTTC.

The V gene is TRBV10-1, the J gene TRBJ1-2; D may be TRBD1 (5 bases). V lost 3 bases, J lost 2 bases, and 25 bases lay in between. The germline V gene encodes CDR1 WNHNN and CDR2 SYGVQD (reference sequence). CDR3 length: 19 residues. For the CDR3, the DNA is TGCGCCAGCAGTGATTTACCCCGGCCTAGGAGCCAGGGCAACTATGGCTACACCTTC. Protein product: CASSDLPRPRSQGNYGYTF.

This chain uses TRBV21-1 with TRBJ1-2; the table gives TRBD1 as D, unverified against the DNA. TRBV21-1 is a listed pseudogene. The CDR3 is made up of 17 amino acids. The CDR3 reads CASSTISQGTTNYGYTF. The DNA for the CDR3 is TGTGCCAGCAGCACCATTTCTCAGGGGACGACTAACTATGGCTACACCTTC.

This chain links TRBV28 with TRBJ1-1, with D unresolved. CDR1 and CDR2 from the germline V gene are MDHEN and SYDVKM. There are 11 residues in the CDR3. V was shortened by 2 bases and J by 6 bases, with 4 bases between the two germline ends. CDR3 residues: CASSLESEAFF. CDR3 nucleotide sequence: TGTGCCAGCAGTTTAGAGTCTGAAGCTTTCTTT.

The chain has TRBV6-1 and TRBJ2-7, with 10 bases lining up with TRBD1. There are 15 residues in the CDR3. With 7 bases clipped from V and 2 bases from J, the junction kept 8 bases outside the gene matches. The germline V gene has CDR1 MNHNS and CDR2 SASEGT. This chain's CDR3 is CASINRDRGAYEQYF. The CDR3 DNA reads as TGTGCCAGCATCAACCGGGACAGGGGTGCCTACGAGCAGTACTTC.

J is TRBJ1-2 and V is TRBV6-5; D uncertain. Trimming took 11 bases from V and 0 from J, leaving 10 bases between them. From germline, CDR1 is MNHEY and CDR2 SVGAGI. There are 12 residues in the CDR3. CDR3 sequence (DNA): TGTGCCGCACGGACTTCTAACTATGGCTACACCTTC. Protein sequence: CAARTSNYGYTF.

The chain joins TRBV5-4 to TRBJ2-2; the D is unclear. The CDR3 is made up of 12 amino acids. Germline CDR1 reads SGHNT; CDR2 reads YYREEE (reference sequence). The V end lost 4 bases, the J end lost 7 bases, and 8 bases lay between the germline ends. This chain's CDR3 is CASSPESGELFF. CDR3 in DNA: TGTGCCAGCAGCCCGGAGAGCGGGGAGCTGTTTTTT.